Sequencing of this T cell receptor beta chain was carried out in a study of blood T cells in healthy people across ages. The V gene's germline CDR1 is MNHNY and CDR2 SVGAGI (reference sequence). This CDR3 is built from 13 residues. A second PCR, run for about 6 to 12 cycles, used a sample-barcoded 5' primer plus a J-beta primer mix. Using its own MiXCR run on the 5' RACE reads, TCRdb lists one record per CDR3 protein. The table lists over a million distinct CDR3 sequences, approximately 43% of them singletons. This clonotype was counted between two and nine times. A junction end diverges from the germline sequence, so it may reflect a read error.

The chain couples TRBV6-6 to TRBJ2-5, with unresolved D. The receptor was derived from a woman in her late teens or twenties in good health. Specimen: blood. In DNA, the CDR3 is TGTTCCAGCAGTCGGACGGTCCAAGAGACCCAGTACTTC. It yields the protein CSSSRTVQETQYF.